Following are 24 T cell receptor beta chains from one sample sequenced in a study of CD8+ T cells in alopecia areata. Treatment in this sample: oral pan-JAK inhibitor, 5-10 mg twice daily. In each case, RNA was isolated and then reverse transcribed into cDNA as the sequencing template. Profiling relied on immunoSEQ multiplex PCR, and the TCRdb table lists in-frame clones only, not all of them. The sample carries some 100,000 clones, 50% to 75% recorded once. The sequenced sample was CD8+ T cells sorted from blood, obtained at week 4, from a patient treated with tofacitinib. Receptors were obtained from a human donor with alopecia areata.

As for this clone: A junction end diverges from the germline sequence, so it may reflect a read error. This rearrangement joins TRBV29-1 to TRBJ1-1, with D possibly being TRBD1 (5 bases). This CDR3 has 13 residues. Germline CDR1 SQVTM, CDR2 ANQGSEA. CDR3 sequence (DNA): TGCAGCGCCCGCGGGGCCCGAGCGGCTGAGGCTTTCTTT. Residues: CSARGARAAEAFF.

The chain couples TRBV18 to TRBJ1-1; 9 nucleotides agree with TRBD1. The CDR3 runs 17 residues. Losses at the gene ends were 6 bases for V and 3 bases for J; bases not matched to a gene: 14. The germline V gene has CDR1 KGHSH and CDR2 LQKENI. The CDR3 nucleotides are TGTGCCAGCTCCCCCCCGTTGGAGACAGGGGGTTACACTGAAGCTTTCTTT. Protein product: CASSPPLETGGYTEAFF.

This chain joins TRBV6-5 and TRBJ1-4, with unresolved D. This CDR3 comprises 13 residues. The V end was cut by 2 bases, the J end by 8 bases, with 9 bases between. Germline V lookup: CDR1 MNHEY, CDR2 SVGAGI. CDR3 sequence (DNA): TGTGCCAGCAGTTACGTATTGGAGGAAAAACTGTTTTTT. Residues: CASSYVLEEKLFF.

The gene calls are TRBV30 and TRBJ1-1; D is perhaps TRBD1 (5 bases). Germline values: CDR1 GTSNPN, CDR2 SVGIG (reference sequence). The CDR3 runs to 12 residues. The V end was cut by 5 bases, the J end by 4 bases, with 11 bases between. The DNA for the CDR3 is TGTGCCTGGGGGGACTGGCGCACTGAAGCTTTCTTT. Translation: CAWGDWRTEAFF.

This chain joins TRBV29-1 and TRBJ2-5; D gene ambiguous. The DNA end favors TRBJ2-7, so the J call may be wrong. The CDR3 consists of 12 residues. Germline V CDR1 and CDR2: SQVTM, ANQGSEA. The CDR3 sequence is CSVGFSSYEQYF. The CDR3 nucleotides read TGCAGCGTTGGTTTCAGCTCCTACGAGCAGTACTTC.

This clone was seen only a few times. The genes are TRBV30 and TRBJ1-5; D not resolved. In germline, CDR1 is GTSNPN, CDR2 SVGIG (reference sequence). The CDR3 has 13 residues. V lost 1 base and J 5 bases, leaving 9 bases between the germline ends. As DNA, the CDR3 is TGTGCCTGGAGTGAACAGACACATCAGCCCCAGCATTTT. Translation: CAWSEQTHQPQHF.

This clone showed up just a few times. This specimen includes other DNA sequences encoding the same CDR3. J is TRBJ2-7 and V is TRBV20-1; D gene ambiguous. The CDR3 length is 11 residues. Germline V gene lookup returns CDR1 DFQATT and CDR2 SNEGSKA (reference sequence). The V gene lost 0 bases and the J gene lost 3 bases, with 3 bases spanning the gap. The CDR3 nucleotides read TGCAGTGCTAGAGATGGCTACGAGCAGTACTTC. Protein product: CSARDGYEQYF.

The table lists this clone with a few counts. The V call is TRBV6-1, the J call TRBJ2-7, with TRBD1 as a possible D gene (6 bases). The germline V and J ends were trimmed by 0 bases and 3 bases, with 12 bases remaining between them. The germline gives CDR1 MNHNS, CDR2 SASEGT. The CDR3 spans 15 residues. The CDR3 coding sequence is TGTGCCAGCAGTGAAGCGCCCGGACAGAGCTACGAGCAGTACTTC. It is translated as CASSEAPGQSYEQYF.

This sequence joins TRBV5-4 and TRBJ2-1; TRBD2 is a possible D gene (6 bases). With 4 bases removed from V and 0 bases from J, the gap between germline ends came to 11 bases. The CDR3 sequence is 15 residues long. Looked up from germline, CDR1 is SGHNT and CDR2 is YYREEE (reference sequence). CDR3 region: CASSPERVSYNEQFF. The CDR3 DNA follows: TGTGCCAGCAGCCCTGAGCGGGTCTCCTACAATGAGCAGTTCTTC.

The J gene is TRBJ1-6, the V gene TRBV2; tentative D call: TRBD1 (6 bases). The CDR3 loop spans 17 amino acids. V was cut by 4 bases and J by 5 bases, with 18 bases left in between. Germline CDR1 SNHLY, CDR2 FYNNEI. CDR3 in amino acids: CASSGSAGTPNNSPLHF. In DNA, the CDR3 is TGTGCCAGCAGTGGTTCAGCCGGGACACCGAATAATTCACCCCTCCACTTT.

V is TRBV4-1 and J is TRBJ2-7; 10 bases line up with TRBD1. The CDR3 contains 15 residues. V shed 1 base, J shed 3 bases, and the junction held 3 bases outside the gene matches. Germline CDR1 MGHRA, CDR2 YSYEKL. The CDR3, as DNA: TGCGCCAGCAGCCAAGGTGGGACAGGGGACTACGAGCAGTACTTC. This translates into CASSQGGTGDYEQYF.

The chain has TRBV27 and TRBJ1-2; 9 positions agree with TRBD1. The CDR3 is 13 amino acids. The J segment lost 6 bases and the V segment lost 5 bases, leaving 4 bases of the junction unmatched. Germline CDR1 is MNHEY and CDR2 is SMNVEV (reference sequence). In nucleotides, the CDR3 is TGTGCCAGCAGTCTCCGACAGGGGGATGGCTACACCTTC. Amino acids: CASSLRQGDGYTF.

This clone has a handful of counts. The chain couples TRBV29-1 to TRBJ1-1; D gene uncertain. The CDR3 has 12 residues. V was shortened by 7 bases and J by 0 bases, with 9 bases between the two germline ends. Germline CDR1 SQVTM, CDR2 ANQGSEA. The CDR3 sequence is CSALVVNTEAFF. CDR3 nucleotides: TGCAGCGCCTTAGTAGTGAACACTGAAGCTTTCTTT.

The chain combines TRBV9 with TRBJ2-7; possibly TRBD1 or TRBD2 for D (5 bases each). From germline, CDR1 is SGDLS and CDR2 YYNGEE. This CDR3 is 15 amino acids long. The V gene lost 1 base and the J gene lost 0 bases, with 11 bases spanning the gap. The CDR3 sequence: CASSVTPGSSYEQYF. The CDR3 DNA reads TGTGCCAGCAGCGTAACGCCAGGGAGCTCCTACGAGCAGTACTTC.

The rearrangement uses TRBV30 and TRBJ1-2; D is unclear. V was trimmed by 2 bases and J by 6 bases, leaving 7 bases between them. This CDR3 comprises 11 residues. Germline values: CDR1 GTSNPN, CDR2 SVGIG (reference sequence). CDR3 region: CAWSPGDGYTF. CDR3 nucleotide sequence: TGTGCCTGGAGTCCCGGGGATGGCTACACCTTC.

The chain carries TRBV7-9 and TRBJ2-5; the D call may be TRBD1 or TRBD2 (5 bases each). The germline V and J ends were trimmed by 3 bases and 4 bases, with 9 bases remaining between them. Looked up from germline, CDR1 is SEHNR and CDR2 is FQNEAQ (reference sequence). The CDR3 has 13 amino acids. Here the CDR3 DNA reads TGTGCCAGCAGCTTTACCGGGGCAGAGACCCAGTACTTC. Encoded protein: CASSFTGAETQYF.

The CDR3 reads CASSVEANYGYTF. The CDR3 DNA reads as TGTGCCAGCAGCGTAGAAGCTAACTATGGCTACACCTTC. The chain carries TRBV9 and TRBJ1-2; D is uncertain. Germline V gene data show CDR1 as SGDLS and CDR2 as YYNGEE. The V gene lost 0 bases and the J gene lost 0 bases, with 3 bases spanning the gap. The CDR3 spans 13 residues.

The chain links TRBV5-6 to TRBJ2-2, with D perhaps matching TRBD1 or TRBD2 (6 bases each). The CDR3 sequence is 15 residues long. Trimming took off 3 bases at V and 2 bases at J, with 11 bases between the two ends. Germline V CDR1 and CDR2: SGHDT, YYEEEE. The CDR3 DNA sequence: TGTGCCAGCAGCTACGGGGGCTTCAACACCGGGGAGCTGTTTTTT. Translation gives CASSYGGFNTGELFF.

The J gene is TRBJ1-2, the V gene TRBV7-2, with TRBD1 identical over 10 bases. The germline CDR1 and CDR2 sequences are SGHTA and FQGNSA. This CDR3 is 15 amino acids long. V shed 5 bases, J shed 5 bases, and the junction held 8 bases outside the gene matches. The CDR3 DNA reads TGTGCCAGCAGCGCGACCGGGACAGGGGTTTATGGCTACACCTTC. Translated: CASSATGTGVYGYTF.

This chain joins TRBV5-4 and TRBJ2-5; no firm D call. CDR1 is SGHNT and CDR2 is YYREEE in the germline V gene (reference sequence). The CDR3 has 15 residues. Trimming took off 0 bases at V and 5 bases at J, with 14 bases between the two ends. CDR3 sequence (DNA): TGTGCCAGCAGCTTGGTGGGGTCCGGCGAGGAGACCCAGTACTTC. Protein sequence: CASSLVGSGEETQYF.

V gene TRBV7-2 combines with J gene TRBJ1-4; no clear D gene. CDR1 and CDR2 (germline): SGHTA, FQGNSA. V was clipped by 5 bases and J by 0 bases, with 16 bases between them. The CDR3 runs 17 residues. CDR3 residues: CASSPLGPATTNEKLFF. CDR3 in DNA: TGTGCCAGCAGCCCATTAGGCCCAGCGACAACTAATGAAAAACTGTTTTTT.

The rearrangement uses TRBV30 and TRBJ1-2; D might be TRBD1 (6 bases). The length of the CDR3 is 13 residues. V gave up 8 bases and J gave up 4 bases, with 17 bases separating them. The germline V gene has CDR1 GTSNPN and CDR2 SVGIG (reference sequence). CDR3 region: CATTGQWSYGYTF. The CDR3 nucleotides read TGTGCCACCACTGGACAGTGGAGCTATGGCTACACCTTC.

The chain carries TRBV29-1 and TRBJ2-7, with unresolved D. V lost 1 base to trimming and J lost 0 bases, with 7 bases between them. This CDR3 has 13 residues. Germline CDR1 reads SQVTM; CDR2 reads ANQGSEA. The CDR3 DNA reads TGCAGCGTTGAAGGTGGATACTCCTACGAGCAGTACTTC. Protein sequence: CSVEGGYSYEQYF.

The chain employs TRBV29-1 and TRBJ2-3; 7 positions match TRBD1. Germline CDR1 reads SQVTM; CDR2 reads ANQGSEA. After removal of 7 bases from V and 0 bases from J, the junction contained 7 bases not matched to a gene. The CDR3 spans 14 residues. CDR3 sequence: CSASTGTSTDTQYF. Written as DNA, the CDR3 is TGCAGCGCCTCGACAGGGACAAGCACAGATACGCAGTATTTT.